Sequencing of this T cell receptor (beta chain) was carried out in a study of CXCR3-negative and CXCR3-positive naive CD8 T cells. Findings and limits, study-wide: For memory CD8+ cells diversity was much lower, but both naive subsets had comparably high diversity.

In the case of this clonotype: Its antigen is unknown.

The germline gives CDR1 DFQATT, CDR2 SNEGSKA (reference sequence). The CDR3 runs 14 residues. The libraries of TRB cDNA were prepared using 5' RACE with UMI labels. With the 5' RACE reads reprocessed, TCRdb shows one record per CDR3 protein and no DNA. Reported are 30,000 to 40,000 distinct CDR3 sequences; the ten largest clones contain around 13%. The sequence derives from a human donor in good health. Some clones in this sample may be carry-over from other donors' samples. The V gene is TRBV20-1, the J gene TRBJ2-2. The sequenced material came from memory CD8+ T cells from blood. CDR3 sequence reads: CSARDLGFTGELFF.